This T cell receptor (beta chain) was documented in a study of blood T cell repertoires in COVID-19. In the study overall: Specimens from acute and convalescent COVID-19 originated in the United States, Italy and Spain.

Germline V lookup: CDR1 MNHEY, CDR2 SVGEGT. V was trimmed by 1 base and J by 1 base, leaving 19 bases between them. This CDR3 is built from 18 residues. The study assigned cohorts using participant-reported clinical history. What the recovered Cohort 3 donors had was two negative PCRs, clearance, or symptom resolution. Only a few counts were recorded for this clone. Original handling: Reference gene primers were amplified, and this amplification served to estimate nucleated cell counts. Generated by immunoSEQ multiplex PCR, the TCRdb table keeps only in-frame clones and is missing some. V and J calls and clone size come straight from that table; D and trimming were deduced from the DNA. The data show a few hundred thousand clones, around 86% seen once.

The gene calls are TRBV6-2 or TRBV6-3 and TRBJ1-1; D is undetermined. Sequencing was performed on PBMCs or T cells enriched from blood (not recorded which). The origin of this receptor is a man aged 35 to 55 who had recovered from COVID-19. CDR3 DNA: TGTGCCAGCAGTTACTATTTAAGACTGGCTCGGAAGAACACTGAAGCTTTCTTT. Its translation is CASSYYLRLARKNTEAFF.